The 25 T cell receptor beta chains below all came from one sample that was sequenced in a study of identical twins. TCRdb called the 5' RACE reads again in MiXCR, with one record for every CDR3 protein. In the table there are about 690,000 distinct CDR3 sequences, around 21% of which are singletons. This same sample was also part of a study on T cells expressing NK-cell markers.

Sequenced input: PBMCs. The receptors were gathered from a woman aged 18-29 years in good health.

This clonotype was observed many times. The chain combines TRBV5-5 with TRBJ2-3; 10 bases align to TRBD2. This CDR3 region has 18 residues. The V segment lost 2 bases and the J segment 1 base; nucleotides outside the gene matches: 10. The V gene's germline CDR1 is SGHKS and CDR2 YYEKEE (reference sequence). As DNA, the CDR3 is TGTGCCAGCAGCTTCTCACCCGGGACTAGCGCCCGCACAGATACGCAGTATTTT. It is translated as CASSFSPGTSARTDTQYF. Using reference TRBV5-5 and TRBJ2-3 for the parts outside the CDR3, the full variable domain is DAGVTQSPTHLIKTRGQQVTLRCSPISGHKSVSWYQQVLGQGPQFIFQYYEKEERGRGNFPDRFSARQFPNYSSELNVNALLLGDSALYLCASSFSPGTSARTDTQYFGPGTRLTVL.

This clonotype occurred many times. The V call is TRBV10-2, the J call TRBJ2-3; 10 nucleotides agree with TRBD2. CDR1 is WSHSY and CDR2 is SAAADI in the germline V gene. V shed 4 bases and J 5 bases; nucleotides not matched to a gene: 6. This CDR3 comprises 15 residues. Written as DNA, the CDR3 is TGCGCCAGCAGTGCGGCTAGCGGGAGAAGAGATACGCAGTATTTT. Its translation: CASSAASGRRDTQYF.

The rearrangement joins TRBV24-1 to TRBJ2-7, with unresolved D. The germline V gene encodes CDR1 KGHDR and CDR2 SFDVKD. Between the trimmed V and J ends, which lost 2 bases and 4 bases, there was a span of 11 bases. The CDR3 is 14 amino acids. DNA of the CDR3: TGTGCCACCAGTGATTCTCCCTCGGTATACGAGCAGTACTTC. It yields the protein CATSDSPSVYEQYF.

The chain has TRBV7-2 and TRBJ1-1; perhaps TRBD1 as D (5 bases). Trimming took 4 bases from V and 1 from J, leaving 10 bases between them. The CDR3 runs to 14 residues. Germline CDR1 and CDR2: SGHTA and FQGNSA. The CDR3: CASSSRTSNTEAFF. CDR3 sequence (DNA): TGTGCCAGCAGCTCCCGGACATCGAACACTGAAGCTTTCTTT.

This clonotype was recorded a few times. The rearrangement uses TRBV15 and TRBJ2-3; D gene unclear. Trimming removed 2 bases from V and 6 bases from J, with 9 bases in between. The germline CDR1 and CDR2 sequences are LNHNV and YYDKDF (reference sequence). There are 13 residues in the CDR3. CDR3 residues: CATSRSIRDTQYF. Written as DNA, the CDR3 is TGTGCCACCAGCAGATCCATCAGGGATACGCAGTATTTT. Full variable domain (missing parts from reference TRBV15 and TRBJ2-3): DAMVIQNPRYQVTQFGKPVTLSCSQTLNHNVMYWYQQKSSQAPKLLFHYYDKDFNNEADTPDNFQSRRPNTSFCFLDIRSPGLGDTAMYLCATSRSIRDTQYFGPGTRLTVL.

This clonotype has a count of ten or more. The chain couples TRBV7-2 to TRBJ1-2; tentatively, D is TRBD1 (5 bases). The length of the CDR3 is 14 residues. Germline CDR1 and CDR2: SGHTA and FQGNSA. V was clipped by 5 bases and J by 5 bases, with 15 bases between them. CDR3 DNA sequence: TGTGCCAGCAGCCCGACCAGGGCCTCATATGGCTACACCTTC. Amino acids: CASSPTRASYGYTF.

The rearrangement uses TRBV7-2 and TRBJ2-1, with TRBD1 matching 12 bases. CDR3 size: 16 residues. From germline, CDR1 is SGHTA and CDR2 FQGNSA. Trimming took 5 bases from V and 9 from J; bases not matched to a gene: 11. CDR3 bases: TGTGCCAGCAGCCCGTCGGGACAGGGGGCTTTCACTGAGCAGTTCTTC. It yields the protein CASSPSGQGAFTEQFF. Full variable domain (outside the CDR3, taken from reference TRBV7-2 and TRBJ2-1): GAGVSQSPSNKVTEKGKDVELRCDPISGHTALYWYRQSLGQGLEFLIYFQGNSAPDKSGLPSDRFSAERTGGSVSTLTIQRTQQEDSAVYLCASSPSGQGAFTEQFFGPGTRLTVL.

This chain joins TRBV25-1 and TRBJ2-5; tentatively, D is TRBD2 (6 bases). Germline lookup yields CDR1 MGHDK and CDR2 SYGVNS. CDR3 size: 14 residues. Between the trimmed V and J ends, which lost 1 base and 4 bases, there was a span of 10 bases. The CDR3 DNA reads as TGTGCCAGCAGTGAATTCGGCGGGATAGAGACCCAGTACTTC. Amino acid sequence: CASSEFGGIETQYF.

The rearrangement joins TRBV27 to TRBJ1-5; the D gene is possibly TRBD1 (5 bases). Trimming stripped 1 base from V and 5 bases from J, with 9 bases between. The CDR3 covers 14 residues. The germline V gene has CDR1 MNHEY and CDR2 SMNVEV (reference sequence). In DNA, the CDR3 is TGTGCCAGCAGTTTATTTGGGGGGTATCAGCCCCAGCATTTT. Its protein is CASSLFGGYQPQHF.

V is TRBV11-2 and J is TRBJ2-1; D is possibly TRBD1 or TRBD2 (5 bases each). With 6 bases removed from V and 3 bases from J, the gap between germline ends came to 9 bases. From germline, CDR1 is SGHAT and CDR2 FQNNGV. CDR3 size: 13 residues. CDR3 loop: CASREDNYNEQFF. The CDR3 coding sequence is TGTGCCAGCAGGGAGGACAACTACAATGAGCAGTTCTTC.

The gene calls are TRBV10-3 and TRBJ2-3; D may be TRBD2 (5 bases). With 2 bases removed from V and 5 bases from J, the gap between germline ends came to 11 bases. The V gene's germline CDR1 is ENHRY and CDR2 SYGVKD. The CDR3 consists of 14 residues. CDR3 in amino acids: CAISEPGVGDTQYF. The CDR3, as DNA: TGTGCCATCAGTGAGCCCGGGGTTGGAGATACGCAGTATTTT.

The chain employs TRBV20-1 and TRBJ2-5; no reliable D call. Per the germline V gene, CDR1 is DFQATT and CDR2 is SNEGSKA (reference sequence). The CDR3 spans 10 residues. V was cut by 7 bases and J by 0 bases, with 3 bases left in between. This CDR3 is CSGHQETQYF. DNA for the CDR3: TGCAGTGGCCACCAAGAGACCCAGTACTTC.

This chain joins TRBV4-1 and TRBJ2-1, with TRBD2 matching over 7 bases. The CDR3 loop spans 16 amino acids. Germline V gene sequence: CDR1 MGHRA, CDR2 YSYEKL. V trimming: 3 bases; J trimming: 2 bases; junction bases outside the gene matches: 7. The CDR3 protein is CASSHDSSGAYNEQFF. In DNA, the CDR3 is TGCGCCAGCAGCCACGACTCTAGCGGAGCCTACAATGAGCAGTTCTTC.

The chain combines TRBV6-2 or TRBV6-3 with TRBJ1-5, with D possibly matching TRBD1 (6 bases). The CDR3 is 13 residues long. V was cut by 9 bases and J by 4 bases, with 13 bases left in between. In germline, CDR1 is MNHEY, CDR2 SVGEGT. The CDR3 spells CASSTGVNQPQHF. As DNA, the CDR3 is TGTGCCAGTTCGACAGGCGTTAATCAGCCCCAGCATTTT.

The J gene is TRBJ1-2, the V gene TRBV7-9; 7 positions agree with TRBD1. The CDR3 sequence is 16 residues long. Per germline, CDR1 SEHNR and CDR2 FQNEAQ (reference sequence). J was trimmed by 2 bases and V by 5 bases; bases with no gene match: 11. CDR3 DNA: TGTGCCAGCAGCACCCGGACAGGAGACGTAAACTATGGCTACACCTTC. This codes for CASSTRTGDVNYGYTF.

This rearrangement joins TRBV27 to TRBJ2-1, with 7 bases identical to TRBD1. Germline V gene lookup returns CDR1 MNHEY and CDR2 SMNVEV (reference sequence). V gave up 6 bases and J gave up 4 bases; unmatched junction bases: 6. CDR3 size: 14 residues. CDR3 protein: CASRDRAPYNEQFF. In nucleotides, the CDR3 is TGTGCCAGCAGAGACAGGGCCCCTTACAATGAGCAGTTCTTC.

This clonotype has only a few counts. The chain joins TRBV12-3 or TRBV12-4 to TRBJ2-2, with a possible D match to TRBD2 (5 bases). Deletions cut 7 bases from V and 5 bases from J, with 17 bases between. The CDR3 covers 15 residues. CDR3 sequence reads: CASTKLTGVTGELFF. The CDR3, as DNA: TGTGCCAGCACCAAACTCACCGGGGTTACCGGGGAGCTGTTTTTT.

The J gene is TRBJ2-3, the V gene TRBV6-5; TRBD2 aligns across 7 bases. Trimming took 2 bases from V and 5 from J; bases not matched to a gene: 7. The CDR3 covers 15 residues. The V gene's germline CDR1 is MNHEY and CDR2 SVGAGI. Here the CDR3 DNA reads TGTGCCAGCAGTTACGGAGGGAGGGCCAAAGATACGCAGTATTTT. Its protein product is CASSYGGRAKDTQYF.

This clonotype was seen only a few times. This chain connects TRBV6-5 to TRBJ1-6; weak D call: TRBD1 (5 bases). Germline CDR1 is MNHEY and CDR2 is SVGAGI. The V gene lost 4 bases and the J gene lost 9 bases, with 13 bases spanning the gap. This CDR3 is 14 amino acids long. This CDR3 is CASSLLAGSSPLHF. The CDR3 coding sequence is TGTGCCAGCAGTTTGCTGGCAGGGTCTTCACCCCTCCACTTT.

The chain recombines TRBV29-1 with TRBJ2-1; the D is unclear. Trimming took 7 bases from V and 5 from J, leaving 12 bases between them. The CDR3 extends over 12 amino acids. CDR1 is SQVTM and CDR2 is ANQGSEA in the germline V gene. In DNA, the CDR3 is TGCAGCGGCTCACCACGGAACAATGAGCAGTTCTTC. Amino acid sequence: CSGSPRNNEQFF.

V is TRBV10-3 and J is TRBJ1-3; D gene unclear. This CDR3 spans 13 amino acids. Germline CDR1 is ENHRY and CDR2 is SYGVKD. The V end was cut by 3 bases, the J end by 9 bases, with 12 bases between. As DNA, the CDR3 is TGTGCCATCAGTGACCGCGATCTCGGCACCATATATTTT. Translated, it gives CAISDRDLGTIYF.

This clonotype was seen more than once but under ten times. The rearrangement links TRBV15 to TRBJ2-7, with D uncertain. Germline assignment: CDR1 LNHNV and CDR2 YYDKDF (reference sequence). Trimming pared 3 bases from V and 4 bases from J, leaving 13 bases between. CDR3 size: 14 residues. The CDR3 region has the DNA TGTGCCACCAGCAGGGACCTTGACGGATACGAGCAGTACTTC. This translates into CATSRDLDGYEQYF.

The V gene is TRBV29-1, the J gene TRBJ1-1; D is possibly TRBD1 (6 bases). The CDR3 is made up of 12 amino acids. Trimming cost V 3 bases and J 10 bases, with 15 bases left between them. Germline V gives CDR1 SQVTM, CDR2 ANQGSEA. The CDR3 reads CSVDPTGEGAFF. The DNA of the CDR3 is TGCAGCGTTGACCCGACAGGTGAGGGAGCTTTCTTT.

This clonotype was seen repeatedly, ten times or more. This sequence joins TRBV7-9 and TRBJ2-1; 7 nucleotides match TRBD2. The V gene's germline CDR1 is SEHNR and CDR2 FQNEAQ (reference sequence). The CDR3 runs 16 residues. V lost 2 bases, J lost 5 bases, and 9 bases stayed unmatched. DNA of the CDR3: TGTGCCAGCAGCTTACGAGGGGCTAGCGGAAACAATGAGCAGTTCTTC. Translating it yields CASSLRGASGNNEQFF.

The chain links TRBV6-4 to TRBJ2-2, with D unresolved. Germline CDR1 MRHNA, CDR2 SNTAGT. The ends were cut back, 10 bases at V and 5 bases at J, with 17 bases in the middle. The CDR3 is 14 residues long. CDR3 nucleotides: TGTGCCACTCCGGTGGCAGACTGGACCGGGGAGCTGTTTTTT. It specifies CATPVADWTGELFF.